This is a list of T cell receptor beta chains from one sample in a study of monozygotic twins with inflammatory bowel disease. TCRdb reprocessed the 5' RACE reads, with one entry per CDR3 protein and no DNA. In total, the table holds nearly 450,000 distinct CDR3 sequences. The specimen was blood. The receptors stem from a human donor with ulcerative colitis or Crohn's disease, or a healthy co-twin of an affected twin (not recorded which). The CDR3 runs from the conserved cysteine through the conserved F or W.

J gene | V gene | CDR3 protein
TRBJ1-4 | TRBV18 | CASSPQGRNEKLFF
TRBJ2-1 | TRBV27 | CASTPSDRNNEQFF
TRBJ2-2 | TRBV4-2 | CASSQDGDYGELFF
TRBJ1-2 | TRBV20-1 | CSARVPGAYGYTF
TRBJ1-1 | TRBV27 | CASSTGVNTEAFF
TRBJ2-1 | TRBV20-1 | CSAREGVGEQFF
TRBJ2-7 | TRBV27 | CASSPRGGGIYEQYF
TRBJ2-3 | TRBV6-1 | CASAAGRSTDTQYF
TRBJ1-2 | TRBV6-5 | CASSYSTGTGYGYTF
TRBJ1-2 | TRBV5-1 | CASSLNSPDYGYTF
TRBJ2-1 | TRBV5-5 | CASSLGVPGNEQFF
TRBJ2-5 | TRBV20-1 | CSARASGIPQETQYF
TRBJ2-1 | TRBV5-1 | CASSLVGGKGDNEQFF
TRBJ2-7 | TRBV15 | CATSRGSGGGSYEQYF
TRBJ2-2 | TRBV19 | CASSNRVLATGELFF
TRBJ2-5 | TRBV7-3 | CASSLQGAAQYF
TRBJ1-1 | TRBV29-1 | CSVDSPNTEAFF
TRBJ2-7 | TRBV18 | CASSPWHRASYEQYF
TRBJ1-2 | TRBV12-3/TRBV12-4 | CASSLREGLSGYTF
TRBJ2-7 | TRBV29-1 | CSVDLAGESYEQYF
TRBJ1-1 | TRBV5-1 | CASSLALGQGTEAFF
TRBJ2-5 | TRBV7-3 | CASSDGLGETQYF
TRBJ2-3 | TRBV6-5 | CASSYVAGEDTQYF
TRBJ1-4 | TRBV4-2 | CASSPLGGQGGSANEKLFF
TRBJ2-1 | TRBV27 | CASSTRTSGNYNEQFF
TRBJ2-5 | TRBV5-1 | CASSSSGGHQETQYF
TRBJ1-3 | TRBV19 | CASSIQGAVNTIYF
TRBJ2-1 | TRBV5-1 | CASSLTSGGGRTYNEQFF
TRBJ1-2 | TRBV4-1 | CASSQSPYDCGYTF
TRBJ2-3 | TRBV7-2 | CASSLMGGSYSTDTQYF
TRBJ2-7 | TRBV24-1 | CATSDAASHEQYF
TRBJ2-7 | TRBV5-1 | CASSLEQMSYEQYF
TRBJ2-1 | TRBV12-3/TRBV12-4 | CASSPLVEYNEQFF
TRBJ1-6 | TRBV2 | CASSEQKDSPLHF
TRBJ2-1 | TRBV7-9 | CASSSAYLYNEQFF
TRBJ2-1 | TRBV6-1 | CASSNGRVSYNEQFF
TRBJ2-1 | TRBV12-3/TRBV12-4 | CASLKGGSYNEQFF
TRBJ2-2 | TRBV18 | CASSVIPGTSGGPPTTGELFF
TRBJ1-5 | TRBV7-8 | CASSFNRDRGRQPQHF
TRBJ2-5 | TRBV18 | CASSLQQSQETQYF
TRBJ2-6 | TRBV24-1 | CATSDPGSPGANVLTF
TRBJ2-7 | TRBV20-1 | CSARGGITYEQYF
TRBJ2-1 | TRBV5-1 | CASSRTSGYSYNEQFF
TRBJ2-5 | TRBV20-1 | CSALRTGGQETQYF
TRBJ2-2 | TRBV11-2 | CASSPRGGQGRDTGELFF